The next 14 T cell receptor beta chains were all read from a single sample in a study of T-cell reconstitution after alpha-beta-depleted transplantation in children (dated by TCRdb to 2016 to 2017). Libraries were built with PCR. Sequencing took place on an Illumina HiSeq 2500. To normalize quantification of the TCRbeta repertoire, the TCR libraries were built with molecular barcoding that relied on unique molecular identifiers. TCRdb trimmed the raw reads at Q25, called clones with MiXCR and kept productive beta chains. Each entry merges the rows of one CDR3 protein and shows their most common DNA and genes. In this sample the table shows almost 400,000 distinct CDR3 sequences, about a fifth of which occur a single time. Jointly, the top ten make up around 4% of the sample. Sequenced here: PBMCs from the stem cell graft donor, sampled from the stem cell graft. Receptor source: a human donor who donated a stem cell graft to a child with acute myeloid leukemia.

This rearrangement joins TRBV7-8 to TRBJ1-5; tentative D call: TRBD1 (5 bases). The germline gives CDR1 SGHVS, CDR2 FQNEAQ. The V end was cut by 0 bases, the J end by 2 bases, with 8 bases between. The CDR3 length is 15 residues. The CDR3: CASSLAGVGNQPQHF. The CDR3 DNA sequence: TGTGCCAGCAGCTTAGCGGGGGTTGGCAATCAGCCCCAGCATTTT.

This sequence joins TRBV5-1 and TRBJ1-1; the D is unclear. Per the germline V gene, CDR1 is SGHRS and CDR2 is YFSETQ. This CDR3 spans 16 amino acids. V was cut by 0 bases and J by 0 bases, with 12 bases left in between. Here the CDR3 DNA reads TGCGCCAGCAGCTTGGTAGGCAGGCTAATGAACACTGAAGCTTTCTTT. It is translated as CASSLVGRLMNTEAFF. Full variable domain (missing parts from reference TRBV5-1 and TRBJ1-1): KAGVTQTPRYLIKTRGQQVTLSCSPISGHRSVSWYQQTPGQGLQFLFEYFSETQRNKGNFPGRFSGRQFSNSRSEMNVSTLELGDSALYLCASSLVGRLMNTEAFFGQGTRLTVV.

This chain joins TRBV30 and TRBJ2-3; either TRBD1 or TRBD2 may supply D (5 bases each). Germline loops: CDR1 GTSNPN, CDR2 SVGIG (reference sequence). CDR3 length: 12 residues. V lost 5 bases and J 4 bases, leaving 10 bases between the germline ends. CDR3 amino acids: CAWQQGPDTQYF. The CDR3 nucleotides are TGTGCCTGGCAGCAGGGACCAGATACGCAGTATTTT.

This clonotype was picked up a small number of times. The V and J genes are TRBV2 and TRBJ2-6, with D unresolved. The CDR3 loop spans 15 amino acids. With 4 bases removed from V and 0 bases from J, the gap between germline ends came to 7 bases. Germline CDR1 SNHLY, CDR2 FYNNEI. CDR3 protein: CASSARYSGANVLTF. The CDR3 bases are TGTGCCAGCAGTGCCAGGTACTCTGGGGCCAACGTCCTGACTTTC.

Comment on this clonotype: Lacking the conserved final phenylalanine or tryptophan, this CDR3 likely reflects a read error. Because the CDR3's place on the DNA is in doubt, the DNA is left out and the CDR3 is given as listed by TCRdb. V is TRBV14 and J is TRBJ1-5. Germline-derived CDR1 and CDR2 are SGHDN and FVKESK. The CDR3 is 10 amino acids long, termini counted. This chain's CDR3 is CASSWDLSKG.

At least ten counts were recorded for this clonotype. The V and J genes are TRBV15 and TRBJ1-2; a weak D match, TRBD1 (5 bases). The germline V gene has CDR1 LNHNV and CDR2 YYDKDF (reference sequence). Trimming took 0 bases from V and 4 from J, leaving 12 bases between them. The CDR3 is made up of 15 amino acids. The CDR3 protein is CATSRDRRGTYGYTF. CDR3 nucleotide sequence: TGTGCCACCAGCAGAGATCGGAGAGGGACCTATGGCTACACCTTC.

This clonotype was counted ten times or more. CDR3 DNA: TGCAGCGTTGCTGACCATCTGGCAGATACGCAGTATTTT. This gives the protein CSVADHLADTQYF. V and J are TRBV29-1 and TRBJ2-3; D ambiguous. The length of the CDR3 is 13 residues. Per germline, CDR1 SQVTM and CDR2 ANQGSEA. V was clipped by 4 bases and J by 4 bases, with 12 bases between them.

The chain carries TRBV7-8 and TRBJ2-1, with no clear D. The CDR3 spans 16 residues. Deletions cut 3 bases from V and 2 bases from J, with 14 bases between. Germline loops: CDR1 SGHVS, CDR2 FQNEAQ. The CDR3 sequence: CASSLLSQQTYNEQFF. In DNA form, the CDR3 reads TGTGCCAGCAGCTTGCTCAGCCAGCAAACCTACAATGAGCAGTTCTTC.

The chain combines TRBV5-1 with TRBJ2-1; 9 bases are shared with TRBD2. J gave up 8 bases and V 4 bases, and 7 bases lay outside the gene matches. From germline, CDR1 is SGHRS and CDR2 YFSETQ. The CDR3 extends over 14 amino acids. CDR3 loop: CASSMGIAGDEQFF. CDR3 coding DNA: TGCGCCAGCAGCATGGGAATAGCGGGAGATGAGCAGTTCTTC.

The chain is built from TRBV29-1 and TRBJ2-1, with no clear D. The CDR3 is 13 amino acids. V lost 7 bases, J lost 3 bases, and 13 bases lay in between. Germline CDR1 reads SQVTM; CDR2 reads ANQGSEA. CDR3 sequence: CSARGNNYNEQFF. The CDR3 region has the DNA TGCAGCGCTAGAGGAAACAACTACAATGAGCAGTTCTTC.

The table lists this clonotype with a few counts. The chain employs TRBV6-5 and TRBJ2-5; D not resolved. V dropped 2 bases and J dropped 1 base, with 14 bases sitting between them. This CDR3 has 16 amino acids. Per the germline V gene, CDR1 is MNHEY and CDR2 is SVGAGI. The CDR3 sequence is CASSYLIGRAQETQYF. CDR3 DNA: TGTGCCAGCAGTTACCTGATCGGTAGGGCCCAAGAGACCCAGTACTTC.

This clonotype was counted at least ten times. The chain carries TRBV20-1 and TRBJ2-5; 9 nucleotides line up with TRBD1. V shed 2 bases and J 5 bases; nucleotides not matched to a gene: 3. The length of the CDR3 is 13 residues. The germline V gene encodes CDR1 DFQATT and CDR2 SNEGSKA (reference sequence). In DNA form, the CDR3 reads TGCAGTGCTAGATCGACAGGGGGGGAGACCCAGTACTTC. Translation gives CSARSTGGETQYF.

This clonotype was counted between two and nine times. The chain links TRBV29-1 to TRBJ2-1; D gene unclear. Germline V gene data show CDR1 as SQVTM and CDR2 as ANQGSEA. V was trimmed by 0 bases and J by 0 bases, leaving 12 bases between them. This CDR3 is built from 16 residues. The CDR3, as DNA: TGCAGCGTTGAAGATCGTAGGGCGGTCTCCTACAATGAGCAGTTCTTC. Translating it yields CSVEDRRAVSYNEQFF.

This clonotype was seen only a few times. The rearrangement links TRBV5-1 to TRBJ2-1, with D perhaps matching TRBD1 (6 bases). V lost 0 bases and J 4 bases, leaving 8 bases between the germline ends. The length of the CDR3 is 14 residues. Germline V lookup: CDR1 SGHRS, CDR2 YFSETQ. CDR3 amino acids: CASSLGQEYNEQFF. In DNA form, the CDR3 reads TGCGCCAGCAGCTTGGGACAGGAATACAATGAGCAGTTCTTC.